This TCR beta chain was retrieved from a study of shared clonotypes between healthy human individuals (dated by TCRdb to about 2020). Study-level background: The cohort included three men and two women between 18 and 49 years of age. Between about 0.8 and 9 billion PBMCs per donor were obtained by leukapheresis. Blood TCR repertoires of roughly five healthy adults were deeply sequenced to estimate repertoire size and the extent of clonotype sharing between individuals. Libraries were prepared and TCR repertoires were sequenced by different laboratories using diverse techniques, in order to increase sequencing depth and limit assay-specific biases.

This clone was counted a few times. Its binding antigen is unknown. No per-base quality is available; no much larger clone lies one base away. The paper as a whole reports these results and caveats: Sampling was limited to blood, and TCR repertoires in tissue likely differ from TCR repertoires in blood. Pairwise subsampling indicated that sequencing depth was expected to affect the degree of clonotype sharing among donors. The small number of donors limited the genetic and exposure-history diversity represented.

Trimming removed 1 base from V and 4 bases from J, leaving 15 bases between the germline ends. Reading from cysteine to phenylalanine, the CDR3 counts 15 amino acids. The read is trimmed to its CDR3 DNA, 45 bases read in frame from base 1. CDR1 and CDR2 were assigned from the germline V gene as SGDLS and YYNGEE. Using the deep immunoSEQ assay, TCR CDR3 regions were amplified from genomic DNA by multiplex PCR. For each cell subset, the extracted genomic DNA was distributed evenly across all wells of several immunoSEQ 96-well plates, and each plate served as one replicate. Each replicate PCR for unsorted PBMC received roughly 0.3 ug genomic DNA, equal to about 30,000 T cell genomes. Unsorted PBMC genomic DNA was sequenced across ten immunoSEQ deep assay plates. Purified libraries were measured with a Qubit 3.0 fluorometer, size-checked on a Bioanalyzer 2100, and measured again with the KAPA Library Quantification kit. Every immunoSEQ 96-well plate was sequenced on a dedicated single-read 150-cycle Illumina NextSeq 550 flow cell. In the authors' own workflow: Because the immunoSEQ output included only junctional sequences and no quality scores, the filtering could not be the same as the filtering used for full-length reads. Sequences were annotated with PyIR, a Python wrapper for IgBLAST v1.9, using IMGT germline references to assign V/J genes and CDR3. Reads were removed for weak V/J assignments (E-value above 1e-6), missing CDR3, stop codons, out-of-frame junctions, or ambiguous translated residues. V3J clonotypes were defined by identical inferred V gene, J gene, and CDR3 amino acid sequence. Percentage overlap between repertoires was computed as shared unique clonotypes divided by the size of the smaller repertoire. Repertoire richness was assessed with RTK rarefaction, the Chao1 estimator, and Recon v2.1 estimates of unobserved clonotypes. TCRdb holds this immuneACCESS table with in-frame rearrangements only. Some clones are missing; in checked studies, unresolved V genes explain under half, and the rest has no known cause. V and J calls and clone size follow that table, whereas D and trimming were derived from the DNA. Here the sample has around 500,000 clones; approximately 80% occur a single time. The ten biggest clones cover around 12% of the sample.

The donors were healthy, HIV-negative adults who had no recently reported acute infections or vaccinations. All donors were Caucasian adults living in Nashville, Tennessee, USA. In the unsorted samples, 90 million to 100 million PBMCs were counted, and genomic DNA was extracted using the QIAamp DNA Blood Mini kit. After blood collection by leukapheresis, PBMCs were isolated using Ficoll-Histopaque density gradient centrifugation and then cryopreserved in the vapor phase of liquid nitrogen. Recombination joined TRBV9 with TRBJ2-7; the D element could tentatively be TRBD1 or TRBD2, as 5 bases agree for each. The sequence derives from a woman aged 40 to 50 in good health. Some clones in this sample may be carry-over from other donors' samples. Sequencing input: PBMCs. The nucleotide sequence reads TGTGCCAGCAGCGTAAAACCAGGGACGCTGTACGAGCAGTACTTC. Its protein product is CASSVKPGTLYEQYF. With the portions outside the CDR3 filled from the reference TRBV9 and TRBJ2-7 genes, the complete variable region becomes DSGVTQTPKHLITATGQRVTLRCSPRSGDLSVYWYQQSLDQGLQFLIQYYNGEERAKGNILERFSAQQFPDLHSELNLSSLELGDSALYFCASSVKPGTLYEQYFGPGTRLTVT.